This T cell receptor beta chain was recovered during a study of cytomegalovirus exposure and HLA in healthy donors. The PCR made use of 60 Vbeta and 13 Jbeta primers. TCRdb keeps only in-frame clones here, not all; method: immunoSEQ multiplex PCR. This sample has roughly 160,000 clones, with approximately 81% found just once. The sequenced sample consisted of PBMCs. The receptor's source is a man younger than 40 in good health and CMV-seropositive.

The CDR3 bases are TGTGCCAGCAGCTTAGTCGTGGGAGTGGTTAATGAGCAGTTCTTC. Protein product: CASSLVVGVVNEQFF. The V and J genes are TRBV7-2 and TRBJ2-1; possible D gene TRBD2, 5 bases. The germline V gene has CDR1 SGHTA and CDR2 FQGNSA. V was cut by 1 base and J by 7 bases, with 14 bases left in between. The CDR3 has 15 amino acids. The full variable domain, rest sourced from reference TRBV7-2 and TRBJ2-1, is GAGVSQSPSNKVTEKGKDVELRCDPISGHTALYWYRQSLGQGLEFLIYFQGNSAPDKSGLPSDRFSAERTGGSVSTLTIQRTQQEDSAVYLCASSLVVGVVNEQFFGPGTRLTVL.